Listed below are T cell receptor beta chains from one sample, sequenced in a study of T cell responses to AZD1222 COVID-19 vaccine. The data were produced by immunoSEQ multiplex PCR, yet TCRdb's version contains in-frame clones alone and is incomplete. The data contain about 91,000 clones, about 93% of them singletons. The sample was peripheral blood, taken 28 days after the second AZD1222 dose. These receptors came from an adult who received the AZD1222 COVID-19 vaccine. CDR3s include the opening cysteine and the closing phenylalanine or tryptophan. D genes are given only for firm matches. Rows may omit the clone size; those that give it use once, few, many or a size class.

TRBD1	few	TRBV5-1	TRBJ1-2	TGCGCCAGCAGCTTAACGGGACAGGGGAATGTTAATGGCTACACCTTC	CASSLTGQGNVNGYTF
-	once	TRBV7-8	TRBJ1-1	TGTGCCAGCAGCCCCGGGGGGGTCGGCACTGAAGCTTTCTTT	CASSPGGVGTEAFF
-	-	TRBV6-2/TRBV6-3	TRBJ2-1	TGTGCCAGCAGTTACGGGGGCTTTGGGACTACATACAATGAGCAGTTCTTC	CASSYGGFGTTYNEQFF
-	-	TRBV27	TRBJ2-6	TGTGCCAGCAGTTTATCGATTTCGGGGCATGGGGCCAACGTCCTGACTTTC	CASSLSISGHGANVLTF
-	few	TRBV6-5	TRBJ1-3	TGTGCCAGCAGTTACTCTCCAGGGGGAAACACCATATATTTT	CASSYSPGGNTIYF
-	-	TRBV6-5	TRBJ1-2	TGTGCCAGCATGGCGCCGGGGGCGAATGGCTACACCTTC	CASMAPGANGYTF
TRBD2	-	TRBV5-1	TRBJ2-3	TGCGCCAGCGCCCGGGGGGGCCGAACAGATACGCAGTATTTT	CASARGGRTDTQYF
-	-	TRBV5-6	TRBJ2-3	TGTGCCAGCAGCTTGGCCTCGGTCACAGATACGCAGTATTTT	CASSLASVTDTQYF
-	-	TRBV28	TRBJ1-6	TGTGCCAGCAGTTACCGTACGAGGGCCCTCCACTTT	CASSYRTRALHF
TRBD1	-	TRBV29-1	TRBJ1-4	TGCAGCGTTGCCGGGACAGCAAAAGAAAAACTGTTTTTT	CSVAGTAKEKLFF
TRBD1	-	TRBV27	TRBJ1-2	TGTGCCAGCAGTTTATCTTTGGGACAGGGGGACTCTATTTATGGCTACACCTTC	CASSLSLGQGDSIYGYTF
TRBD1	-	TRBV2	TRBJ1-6	TGTGCCAGCAGTGAAGAAGCAGGGGGCGGCAATTCACCCCTCCACTTT	CASSEEAGGGNSPLHF
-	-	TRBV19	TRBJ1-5	TGTGCCAGTACAACAGAATATAGCAATCAGCCCCAGCATTTT	CASTTEYSNQPQHF
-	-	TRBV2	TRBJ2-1	TGTGCCAGCAGTGTAGGGTATGCGGGCAAGGAGCAGTTCTTC	CASSVGYAGKEQFF
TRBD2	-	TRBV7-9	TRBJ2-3	TGTGCCAGCAGCAGCCGGACTAGCGGGGGCCAAGATACGCAGTATTTT	CASSSRTSGGQDTQYF